The 21 T cell receptor beta chains below come from one sample, sequenced in a study of T cells in Graves' hyperthyroidism and ophthalmopathy. The source material, RNA transcripts, was used to amplify TCR beta CDR3 regions. The study used the HTBI primer set for a first-round RT-PCR of the TCR CDR3. TCRdb analysed the multiplex PCR reads with MiXCR anew, one entry per CDR3 protein. The sample consists of fewer than 400,000 distinct CDR3 sequences, 25% of them appearing once. The sample comprised blood. These receptors all stem from a man between 45 and 60 years old with Graves' hyperthyroidism.

This clonotype was picked up a small number of times. In DNA, the CDR3 is TGTGCCAGCAAGGAAATGGGGGGGAACTACGAGCAGTACTTC. Its protein is CASKEMGGNYEQYF. The gene calls are TRBV6-2 or TRBV6-3 and TRBJ2-7; 7 positions agree with TRBD2. CDR1 is MNHEY and CDR2 is SVGEGT in the germline V gene. V trimming: 7 bases; J trimming: 3 bases; junction bases outside the gene matches: 9. The length of the CDR3 is 14 residues.

This clonotype was observed a handful of times. The chain is built from TRBV7-9 and TRBJ2-3; D might be TRBD1 or TRBD2, each matching 5 bases. The CDR3 is made up of 15 amino acids. CDR1 SEHNR and CDR2 FQNEAQ come from the germline V gene (reference sequence). The V end lost 2 bases, the J end lost 3 bases, and 12 bases lay between the germline ends. CDR3 region: CASSLLLWGTDTQYF. The CDR3 nucleotides are TGTGCCAGCAGCTTATTATTGTGGGGGACAGATACGCAGTATTTT.

This clonotype was recorded at least ten times. The chain carries TRBV28 and TRBJ2-1, with no clear D. The V and J ends lost 7 bases and 5 bases respectively, with 24 bases between them. This CDR3 has 17 amino acids. Per the germline V gene, CDR1 is MDHEN and CDR2 is SYDVKM. CDR3 DNA sequence: TGTGCCAGCATACCCTTCGACTTCCGACCGGCGGACAATGAGCAGTTCTTC. It yields the protein CASIPFDFRPADNEQFF.

This clonotype occurred a few times. The chain carries TRBV20-1 and TRBJ2-3; 8 nucleotides match TRBD2. The CDR3 is made up of 14 amino acids. Germline V lookup: CDR1 DFQATT, CDR2 SNEGSKA (reference sequence). The trim removed 3 bases at V and 2 bases at J, leaving 4 bases unmatched. CDR3 in amino acids: CSASGGAITDTQYF. The CDR3, as DNA: TGCAGTGCTAGCGGGGGGGCAATCACAGATACGCAGTATTTT.

This clonotype came up a few times. The chain joins TRBV7-9 to TRBJ1-5; 7 bases are a match to TRBD1. The junction had 5 bases not matched to a gene; V was cut back by 10 bases and J by 2 bases. CDR1 is SEHNR, CDR2 FQNEAQ, per germline (reference sequence). The CDR3 covers 13 residues. CDR3 in amino acids: CANRQGGNQPQHF. The CDR3 coding sequence is TGTGCCAATAGACAGGGCGGCAATCAGCCCCAGCATTTT. Using reference TRBV7-9 and TRBJ1-5 for the parts outside the CDR3, the full variable domain is DTGVSQNPRHKITKRGQNVTFRCDPISEHNRLYWYRQTLGQGPEFLTYFQNEAQLEKSRLLSDRFSAERPKGSFSTLEIQRTEQGDSAMYLCANRQGGNQPQHFGDGTRLSIL.

This chain joins TRBV27 and TRBJ2-3; TRBD2 matches at 9 bases. Trimming took 4 bases from V and 3 from J; bases not matched to a gene: 8. CDR3 size: 16 residues. CDR1 MNHEY and CDR2 SMNVEV come from the germline V gene (reference sequence). The CDR3 region is CASSSWLAGPTDTQYF. For the CDR3, the DNA is TGTGCCAGCAGTTCCTGGCTAGCGGGACCGACAGATACGCAGTATTTT.

This clonotype was detected many times. This chain joins TRBV12-3 or TRBV12-4 and TRBJ2-3; perhaps TRBD2 as D (5 bases). The CDR3 is 14 amino acids. With 5 bases removed from V and 5 bases from J, the gap between germline ends came to 14 bases. The CDR3 is CASSPQILGDTQYF. The CDR3 DNA reads TGTGCCAGCAGTCCTCAAATACTAGGAGATACGCAGTATTTT.

The rearrangement uses TRBV27 and TRBJ1-5; 8 bases are shared with TRBD1. V lost 4 bases and J lost 3; bases outside the gene matches: 5. The CDR3 length is 15 residues. Germline assignment: CDR1 MNHEY and CDR2 SMNVEV (reference sequence). CDR3 coding DNA: TGTGCCAGCAGTTCCAGGGGGCGCCTCAATCAGCCCCAGCATTTT. Translation: CASSSRGRLNQPQHF.

This clonotype was seen a handful of times. This chain links TRBV3-1 with TRBJ2-1, with 8 bases identical to TRBD2. The CDR3 is made up of 15 amino acids. The junction had 5 bases not matched to a gene; V was cut back by 0 bases and J by 7 bases. Germline V gene data show CDR1 as LGHDT and CDR2 as YNNKEL (reference sequence). This CDR3 is CASSQDNLAGNEQFF. The DNA of the CDR3 is TGTGCCAGCAGCCAAGACAACTTAGCGGGAAATGAGCAGTTCTTC.

This clonotype was seen a single time. This chain uses TRBV18 with TRBJ2-1; D remains unclear. Germline values: CDR1 KGHSH, CDR2 LQKENI. The CDR3 has 19 residues. Deletions cut 0 bases from V and 10 bases from J, with 28 bases between. CDR3: CASSPPLSGMGLVISEQFF. CDR3 coding DNA: TGTGCCAGCTCACCACCCCTCTCTGGGATGGGGTTGGTTATCTCAGAGCAGTTCTTC.

In its sample, this clonotype was seen many times. The V call is TRBV6-6, the J call TRBJ2-1, with 11 bases identical to TRBD2. Trimming at V came to 2 bases and at J to 5 bases, leaving 8 bases not matched to a gene. The CDR3 is 17 amino acids. The germline CDR1 and CDR2 sequences are MNHNY and SVGAGI (reference sequence). The CDR3 is CASSYPLLAGVNNEQFF. CDR3 coding DNA: TGTGCCAGCAGTTACCCCTTACTAGCGGGAGTCAACAATGAGCAGTTCTTC.

The V and J genes are TRBV20-1 and TRBJ2-7; 9 bases align to TRBD2. Germline V lookup: CDR1 DFQATT, CDR2 SNEGSKA (reference sequence). V trimming: 1 base; J trimming: 4 bases; junction bases outside the gene matches: 8. CDR3 length: 15 residues. The CDR3 DNA sequence: TGCAGTGCTAGAGTGACCGGGACTAGCAGTTACGAGCAGTACTTC. Protein sequence: CSARVTGTSSYEQYF.

The sample holds a few counts of this clonotype. This chain links TRBV3-1 with TRBJ2-2; 10 bases map to TRBD1. The V gene's germline CDR1 is LGHDT and CDR2 YNNKEL (reference sequence). Trimming at V came to 1 base and at J to 11 bases, leaving 7 bases not matched to a gene. The CDR3 runs 15 residues. The CDR3 here is CASSQVDRGRRELFF. The CDR3 DNA follows: TGTGCCAGCAGCCAAGTAGACAGGGGGCGACGAGAGCTGTTTTTT.

This clonotype was recorded a few times. The chain employs TRBV5-1 and TRBJ1-4, with D perhaps matching TRBD1 (5 bases). CDR1 SGHRS and CDR2 YFSETQ come from the germline V gene. Trimming removed 2 bases at V and 6 bases at J, with 14 bases between. This CDR3 contains 15 residues. The CDR3 sequence is CASSLGYQGYEKLFF. In nucleotides, the CDR3 is TGCGCCAGCAGCTTAGGTTACCAGGGTTATGAAAAACTGTTTTTT.

In its sample, this clonotype was seen a few times. The J gene is TRBJ2-7, the V gene TRBV12-5; TRBD2 aligns across 9 bases. Germline lookup yields CDR1 LGHNT and CDR2 FRNRAP. Trimming at V came to 7 bases and at J to 1 base, leaving 5 bases not matched to a gene. CDR3 length equals 14 residues. CDR3 nucleotides: TGTGCTAGTGCCCTCACTAGCGGGTCCTACGAGCAGTACTTC. It codes for CASALTSGSYEQYF. Full variable domain (missing parts from reference TRBV12-5 and TRBJ2-7): DARVTQTPRHKVTEMGQEVTMRCQPILGHNTVFWYRQTMMQGLELLAYFRNRAPLDDSGMPKDRFSAEMPDATLATLKIQPSEPRDSAVYFCASALTSGSYEQYFGPGTRLTVT.

This clonotype was counted at least ten times. The V gene is TRBV28, the J gene TRBJ2-3; tentatively, D is TRBD1 (6 bases). The germline gives CDR1 MDHEN, CDR2 SYDVKM. V shed 6 bases and J shed 9 bases, with 10 bases lying between them. This CDR3 spans 11 amino acids. CDR3 in DNA: TGTGCCAGCAGGGGGGCAGTGACGCAGTATTTT. The encoded protein is CASRGAVTQYF.

The chain combines TRBV29-1 with TRBJ1-1; D is unclear. The CDR3 consists of 12 residues. V was pared by 4 bases and J by 6 bases, with 12 bases between. CDR1 is SQVTM, CDR2 ANQGSEA, per germline. CDR3 DNA sequence: TGCAGCGTTGTTGGCAGTGGATCTGAAGCTTTCTTT. It is translated as CSVVGSGSEAFF.

The V gene is TRBV12-3 or TRBV12-4, the J gene TRBJ1-2, with D possibly TRBD1 on 6 matching bases. This CDR3 is built from 15 residues. V was cut by 6 bases and J by 1 base, with 15 bases left in between. CDR3 amino acids: CASSRLQGINYGYTF. In nucleotides, the CDR3 is TGTGCCAGCAGCCGACTTCAGGGGATTAACTATGGCTACACCTTC.

Many counts were recorded for this clonotype. This rearrangement joins TRBV10-3 to TRBJ2-5, with TRBD2 matching 10 bases. CDR3 size: 15 residues. The ends lost 6 bases at V and 0 bases at J; junction bases unmatched: 4. Germline CDR1 is ENHRY and CDR2 is SYGVKD. CDR3 coding DNA: TGTGCCATCAGCCTGACTAGCGGGCACCAAGAGACCCAGTACTTC. It translates to CAISLTSGHQETQYF.

A few counts support this clonotype. The chain links TRBV3-1 to TRBJ2-5; TRBD1 is a possible D gene (7 bases). Germline V CDR1 and CDR2: LGHDT, YNNKEL (reference sequence). The CDR3 is 17 residues long. V was shortened by 7 bases and J by 4 bases, with 25 bases between the two germline ends. The CDR3 loop is CASTWTGPAGKGETQYF. The DNA of the CDR3 is TGTGCCAGCACCTGGACAGGACCAGCGGGCAAGGGAGAGACCCAGTACTTC.

This CDR3 reads CASSYSLSSYEQYF. The CDR3 DNA is TGTGCCAGCAGTTACTCTCTGAGCTCCTACGAGCAGTACTTC. This chain joins TRBV6-5 and TRBJ2-7; D ambiguous. V lost 0 bases, J lost 0 bases, and 6 bases lay in between. The CDR3 has 14 amino acids. The germline CDR1 and CDR2 sequences are MNHEY and SVGAGI.